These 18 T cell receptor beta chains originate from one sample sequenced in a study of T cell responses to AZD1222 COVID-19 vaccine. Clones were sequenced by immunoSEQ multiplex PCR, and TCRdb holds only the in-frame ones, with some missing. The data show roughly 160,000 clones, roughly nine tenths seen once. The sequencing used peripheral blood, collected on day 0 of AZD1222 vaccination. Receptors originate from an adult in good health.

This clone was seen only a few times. CDR3 bases: TGTGCCAGCCAGGATTACACGAACACTGAAGCTTTCTTT. Its translation: CASQDYTNTEAFF. The chain uses TRBV28 and TRBJ1-1; D not resolved. Per germline, CDR1 MDHEN and CDR2 SYDVKM. V lost 8 bases, J lost 1 base, and 11 bases lay in between. The CDR3 runs 13 residues.

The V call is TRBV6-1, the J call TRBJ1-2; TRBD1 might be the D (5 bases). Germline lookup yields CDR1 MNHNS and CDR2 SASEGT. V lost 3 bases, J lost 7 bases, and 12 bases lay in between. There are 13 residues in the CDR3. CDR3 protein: CASSEAGLTGYTF. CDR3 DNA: TGTGCCAGCAGTGAGGCGGGGCTAACTGGCTACACCTTC.

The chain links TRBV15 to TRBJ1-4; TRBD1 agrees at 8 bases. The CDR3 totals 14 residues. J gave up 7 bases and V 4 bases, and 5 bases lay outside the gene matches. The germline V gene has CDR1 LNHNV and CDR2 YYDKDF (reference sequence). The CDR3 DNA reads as TGTGCCACCAGCATAGACAGGGGTGGTGAAAAACTGTTTTTT. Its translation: CATSIDRGGEKLFF. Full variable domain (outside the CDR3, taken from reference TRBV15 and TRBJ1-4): DAMVIQNPRYQVTQFGKPVTLSCSQTLNHNVMYWYQQKSSQAPKLLFHYYDKDFNNEADTPDNFQSRRPNTSFCFLDIRSPGLGDTAMYLCATSIDRGGEKLFFGSGTQLSVL.

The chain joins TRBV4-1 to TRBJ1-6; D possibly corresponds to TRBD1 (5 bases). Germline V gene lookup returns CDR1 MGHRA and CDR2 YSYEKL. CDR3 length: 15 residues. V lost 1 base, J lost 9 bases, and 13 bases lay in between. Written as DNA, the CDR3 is TGCGCCAGCAGCCAAGTGTCTGGGGACTTTTCACCCCTCCACTTT. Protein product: CASSQVSGDFSPLHF.

The CDR3 DNA follows: TGTGCCAGCTCACCACGCAGCCCAGGTGGCGTGGAGCTGTTTTTT. Amino acids: CASSPRSPGGVELFF. The gene calls are TRBV18 and TRBJ2-2, with unresolved D. This CDR3 is built from 15 residues. The germline V gene encodes CDR1 KGHSH and CDR2 LQKENI. Trimming stripped 1 base from V and 10 bases from J, with 16 bases between.

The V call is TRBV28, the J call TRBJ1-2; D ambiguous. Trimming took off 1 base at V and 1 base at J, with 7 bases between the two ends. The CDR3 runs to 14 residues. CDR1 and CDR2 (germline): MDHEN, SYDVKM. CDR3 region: CASSLSPYNYGYTF. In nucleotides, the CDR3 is TGTGCCAGCAGTTTATCCCCCTATAACTATGGCTACACCTTC.

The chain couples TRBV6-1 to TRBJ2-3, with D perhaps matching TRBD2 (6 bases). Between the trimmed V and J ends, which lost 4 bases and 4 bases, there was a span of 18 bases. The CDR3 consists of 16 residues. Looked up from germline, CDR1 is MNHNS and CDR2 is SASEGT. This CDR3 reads CASSGLARERADTQYF. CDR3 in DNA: TGTGCCAGCAGTGGCCTAGCGAGAGAGAGGGCAGATACGCAGTATTTT.

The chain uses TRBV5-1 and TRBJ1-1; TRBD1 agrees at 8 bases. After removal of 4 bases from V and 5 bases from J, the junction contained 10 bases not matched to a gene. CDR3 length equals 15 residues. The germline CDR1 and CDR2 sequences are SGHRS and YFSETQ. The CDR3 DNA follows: TGCGCCAGCAGCCTCCGGACAGGGATCTTGACTGAAGCTTTCTTT. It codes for CASSLRTGILTEAFF.

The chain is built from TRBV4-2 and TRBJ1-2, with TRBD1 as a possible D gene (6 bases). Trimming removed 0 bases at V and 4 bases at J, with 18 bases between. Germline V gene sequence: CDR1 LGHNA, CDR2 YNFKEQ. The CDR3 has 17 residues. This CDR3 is CASSQDERAGALYGYTF. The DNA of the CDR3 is TGTGCCAGCAGCCAAGATGAGAGGGCAGGGGCCCTCTATGGCTACACCTTC.

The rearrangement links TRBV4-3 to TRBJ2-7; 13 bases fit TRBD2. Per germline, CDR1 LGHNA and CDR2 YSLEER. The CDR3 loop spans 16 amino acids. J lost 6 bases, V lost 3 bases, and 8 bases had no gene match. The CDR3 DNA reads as TGCGCCAGCAGCCACGGGACTAGCGGGGTTGCGCTCGAGCAGTACTTC. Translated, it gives CASSHGTSGVALEQYF.

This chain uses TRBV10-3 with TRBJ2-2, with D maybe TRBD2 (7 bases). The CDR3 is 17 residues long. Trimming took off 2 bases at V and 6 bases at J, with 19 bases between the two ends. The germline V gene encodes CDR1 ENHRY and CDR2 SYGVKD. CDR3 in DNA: TGTGCCATCAGTGAGCCGCCCGGGGGGCTTTCGGCCGGGGAGCTGTTTTTT. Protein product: CAISEPPGGLSAGELFF.

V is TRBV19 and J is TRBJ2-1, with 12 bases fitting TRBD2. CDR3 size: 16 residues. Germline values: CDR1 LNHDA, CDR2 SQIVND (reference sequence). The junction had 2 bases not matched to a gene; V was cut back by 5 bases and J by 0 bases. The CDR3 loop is CASSQTSGSSYNEQFF. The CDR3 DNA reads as TGTGCCAGTAGTCAGACTAGCGGGAGCTCCTACAATGAGCAGTTCTTC.

The CDR3 sequence: CATSDLGTSGNQETQYF. DNA of the CDR3: TGTGCCACCAGTGACCTCGGGACTAGCGGAAACCAAGAGACCCAGTACTTC. J is TRBJ2-5 and V is TRBV24-1, with 11 bases aligning to TRBD2. The CDR3 contains 17 residues. CDR1 is KGHDR and CDR2 is SFDVKD in the germline V gene. Trimming took 4 bases from V and 0 from J; bases not matched to a gene: 6.

CDR3: CASSETPNTEAFF. The CDR3, as DNA: TGTGCCAGCAGCGAAACACCGAACACTGAAGCTTTCTTT. The chain links TRBV9 to TRBJ1-1; D is undetermined. This CDR3 has 13 residues. Trimming took off 3 bases at V and 1 base at J, with 7 bases between the two ends. Germline V gene data show CDR1 as SGDLS and CDR2 as YYNGEE.

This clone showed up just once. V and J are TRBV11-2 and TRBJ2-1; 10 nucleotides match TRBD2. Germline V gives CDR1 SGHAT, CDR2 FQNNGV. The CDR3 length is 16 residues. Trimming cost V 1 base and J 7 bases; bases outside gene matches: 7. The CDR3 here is CASSLGASGSVNEQFF. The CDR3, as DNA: TGTGCCAGCAGCTTAGGGGCTAGCGGGAGTGTAAATGAGCAGTTCTTC.

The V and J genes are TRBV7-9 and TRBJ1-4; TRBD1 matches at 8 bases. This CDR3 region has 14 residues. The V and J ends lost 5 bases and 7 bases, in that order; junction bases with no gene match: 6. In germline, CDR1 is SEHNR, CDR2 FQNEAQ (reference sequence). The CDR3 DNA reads TGTGCCAGCAGCCCGACAGGGGCCGGTGAAAAACTGTTTTTT. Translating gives CASSPTGAGEKLFF.

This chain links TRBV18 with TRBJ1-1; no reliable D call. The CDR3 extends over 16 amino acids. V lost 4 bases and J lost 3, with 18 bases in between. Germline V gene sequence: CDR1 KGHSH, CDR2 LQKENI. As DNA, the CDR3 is TGTGCCAGCTCACTAAAACTGGTGCTTCGGGACACTGAAGCTTTCTTT. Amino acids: CASSLKLVLRDTEAFF.

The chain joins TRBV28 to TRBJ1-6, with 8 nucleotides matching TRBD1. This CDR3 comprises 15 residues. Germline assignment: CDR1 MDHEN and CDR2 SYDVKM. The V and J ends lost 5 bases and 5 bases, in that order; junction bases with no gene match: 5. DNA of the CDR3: TGTGCCAGCAGTCCTCCGGACAGGGATAATTCACCCCTCCACTTT. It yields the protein CASSPPDRDNSPLHF. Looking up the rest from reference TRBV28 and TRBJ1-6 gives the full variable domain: DVKVTQSSRYLVKRTGEKVFLECVQDMDHENMFWYRQDPGLGLRLIYFSYDVKMKEKGDIPEGYSVSREKKERFSLILESASTNQTSMYLCASSPPDRDNSPLHFGNGTRLTVT.